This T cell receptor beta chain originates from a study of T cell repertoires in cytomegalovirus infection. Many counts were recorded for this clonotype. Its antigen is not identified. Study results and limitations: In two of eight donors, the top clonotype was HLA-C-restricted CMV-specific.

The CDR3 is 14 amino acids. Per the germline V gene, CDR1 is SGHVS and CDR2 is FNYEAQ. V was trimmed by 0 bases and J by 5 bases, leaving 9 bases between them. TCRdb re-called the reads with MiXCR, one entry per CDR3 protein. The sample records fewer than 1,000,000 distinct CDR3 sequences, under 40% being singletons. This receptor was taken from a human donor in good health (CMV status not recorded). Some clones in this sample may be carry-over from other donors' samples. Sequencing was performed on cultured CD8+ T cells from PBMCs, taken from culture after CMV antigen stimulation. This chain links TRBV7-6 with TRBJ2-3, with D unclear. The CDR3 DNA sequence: TGTGCCAGCAGCTTAGCGGGCGATGTAGATACGCAGTATTTT. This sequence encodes CASSLAGDVDTQYF. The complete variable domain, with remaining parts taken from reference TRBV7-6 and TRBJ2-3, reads GAGVSQSPRYKVTKRGQDVALRCDPISGHVSLYWYRQALGQGPEFLTYFNYEAQQDKSGLPNDRFSAERPEGSISTLTIQRTEQRDSAMYRCASSLAGDVDTQYFGPGTRLTVL.